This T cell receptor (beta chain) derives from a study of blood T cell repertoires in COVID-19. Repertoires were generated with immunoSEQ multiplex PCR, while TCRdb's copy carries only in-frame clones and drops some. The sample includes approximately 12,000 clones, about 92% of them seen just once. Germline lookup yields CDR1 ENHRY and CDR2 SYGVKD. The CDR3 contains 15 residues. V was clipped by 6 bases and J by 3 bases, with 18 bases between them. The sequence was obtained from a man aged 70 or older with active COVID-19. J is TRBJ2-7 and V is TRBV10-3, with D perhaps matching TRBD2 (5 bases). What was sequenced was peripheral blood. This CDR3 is CAISSGGLPGYEQYF. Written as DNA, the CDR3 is TGTGCCATCAGCTCAGGCGGACTGCCCGGCTACGAGCAGTACTTC.